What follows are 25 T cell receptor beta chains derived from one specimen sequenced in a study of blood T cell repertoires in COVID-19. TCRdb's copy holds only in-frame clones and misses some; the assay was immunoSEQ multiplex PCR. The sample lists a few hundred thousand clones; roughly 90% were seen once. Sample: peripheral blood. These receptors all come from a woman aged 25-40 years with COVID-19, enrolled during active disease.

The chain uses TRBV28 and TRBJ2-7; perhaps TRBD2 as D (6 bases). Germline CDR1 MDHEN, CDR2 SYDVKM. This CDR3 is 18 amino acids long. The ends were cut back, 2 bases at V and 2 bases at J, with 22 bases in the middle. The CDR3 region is CASSLRGLHRDFAYEQYV. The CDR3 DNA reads TGTGCCAGCAGTTTAAGGGGCCTCCACCGGGACTTCGCCTACGAGCAGTACGTC.

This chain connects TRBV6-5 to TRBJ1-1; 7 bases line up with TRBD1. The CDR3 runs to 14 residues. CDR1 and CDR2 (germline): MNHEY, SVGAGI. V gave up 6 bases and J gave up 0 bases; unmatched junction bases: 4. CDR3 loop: CASSWDSMNTEAFF. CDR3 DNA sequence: TGTGCCAGCAGCTGGGACAGTATGAACACTGAAGCTTTCTTT.

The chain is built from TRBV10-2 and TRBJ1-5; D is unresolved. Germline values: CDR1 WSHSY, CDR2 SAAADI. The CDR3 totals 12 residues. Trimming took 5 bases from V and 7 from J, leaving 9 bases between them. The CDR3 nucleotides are TGCGCCAGCAGTCAGATTCAGCAGCCCCAGCATTTT. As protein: CASSQIQQPQHF.

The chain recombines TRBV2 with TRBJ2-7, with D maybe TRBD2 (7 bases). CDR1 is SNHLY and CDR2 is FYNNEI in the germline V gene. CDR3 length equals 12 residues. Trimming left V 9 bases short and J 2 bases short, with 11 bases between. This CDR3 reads CASGGGPYEQYF. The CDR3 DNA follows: TGTGCCAGTGGGGGGGGCCCCTACGAGCAGTACTTC.

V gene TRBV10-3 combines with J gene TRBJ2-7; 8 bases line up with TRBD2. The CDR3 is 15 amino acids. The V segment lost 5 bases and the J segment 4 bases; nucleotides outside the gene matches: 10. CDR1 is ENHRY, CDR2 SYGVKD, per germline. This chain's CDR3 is CAISYGLSGGYEQYF. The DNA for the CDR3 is TGTGCCATCAGTTACGGACTTTCGGGGGGGTACGAGCAGTACTTC.

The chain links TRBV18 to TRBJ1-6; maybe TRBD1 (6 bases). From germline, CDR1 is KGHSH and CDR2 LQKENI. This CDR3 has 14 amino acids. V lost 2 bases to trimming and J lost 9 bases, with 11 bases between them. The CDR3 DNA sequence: TGTGCCAGCTCACCAGAGGGGGAAGGTTCACCCCTCCACTTT. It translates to CASSPEGEGSPLHF.

In DNA, the CDR3 is TGTGCCACCAGCCCGACAGGTCCCTTAAATGAGCAGTTCTTC. Translation gives CATSPTGPLNEQFF. The V and J genes are TRBV15 and TRBJ2-1, with a weak D call TRBD1 (6 bases). Trimming stripped 5 bases from V and 7 bases from J, with 15 bases between. The CDR3 spans 14 residues. CDR1 and CDR2 (germline): LNHNV, YYDKDF (reference sequence). The full variable domain, completed using reference TRBV15 and TRBJ2-1, is DAMVIQNPRYQVTQFGKPVTLSCSQTLNHNVMYWYQQKSSQAPKLLFHYYDKDFNNEADTPDNFQSRRPNTSFCFLDIRSPGLGDTAMYLCATSPTGPLNEQFFGPGTRLTVL.

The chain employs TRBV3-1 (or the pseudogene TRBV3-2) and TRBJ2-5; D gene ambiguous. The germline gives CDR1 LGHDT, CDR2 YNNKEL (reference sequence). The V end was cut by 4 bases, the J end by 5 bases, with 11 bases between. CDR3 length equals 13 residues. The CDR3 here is CASSPRIVETQYF. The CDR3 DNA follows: TGTGCCAGCAGCCCCAGGATAGTGGAGACCCAGTACTTC.

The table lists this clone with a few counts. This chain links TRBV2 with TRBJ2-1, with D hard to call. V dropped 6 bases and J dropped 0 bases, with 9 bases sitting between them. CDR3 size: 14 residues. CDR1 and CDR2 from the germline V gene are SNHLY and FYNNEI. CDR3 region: CASRPTSSYNEQFF. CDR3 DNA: TGTGCCAGCAGGCCCACGAGCTCCTACAATGAGCAGTTCTTC.

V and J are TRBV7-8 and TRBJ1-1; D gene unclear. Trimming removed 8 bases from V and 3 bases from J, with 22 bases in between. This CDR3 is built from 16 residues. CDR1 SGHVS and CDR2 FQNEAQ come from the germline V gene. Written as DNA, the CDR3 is TGTGCCAGCTTGCCTGGGGTCCTGGGAGCCGACACTGAAGCTTTCTTT. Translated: CASLPGVLGADTEAFF.

The CDR3 protein is CASSPLTRSGELFF. CDR3 bases: TGTGCCAGCAGCCCATTAACTAGGTCCGGGGAGCTGTTTTTT. The chain joins TRBV11-2 to TRBJ2-2; tentatively, D is TRBD2 (5 bases). The CDR3 runs to 14 residues. The germline CDR1 and CDR2 sequences are SGHAT and FQNNGV. Trimming pared 5 bases from V and 6 bases from J, leaving 13 bases between.

CDR3 DNA sequence: TGCGCCAGCAGCTTGGTCCTAGCGGGGGGGGCCGATGAGCAGTTCTTC. Amino acid sequence: CASSLVLAGGADEQFF. The chain uses TRBV5-1 and TRBJ2-1; 12 bases fit TRBD2. V was pared by 0 bases and J by 8 bases, with 6 bases of the junction left unmatched. From germline, CDR1 is SGHRS and CDR2 YFSETQ. CDR3 length: 16 amino acids.

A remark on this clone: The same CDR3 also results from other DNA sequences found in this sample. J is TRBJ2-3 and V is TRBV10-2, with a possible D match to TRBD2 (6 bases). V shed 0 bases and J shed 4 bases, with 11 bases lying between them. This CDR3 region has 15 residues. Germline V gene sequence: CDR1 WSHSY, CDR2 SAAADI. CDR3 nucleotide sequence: TGCGCCAGCAGTGAGTCTAGCGGAAGCGCAGATACGCAGTATTTT. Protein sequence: CASSESSGSADTQYF.

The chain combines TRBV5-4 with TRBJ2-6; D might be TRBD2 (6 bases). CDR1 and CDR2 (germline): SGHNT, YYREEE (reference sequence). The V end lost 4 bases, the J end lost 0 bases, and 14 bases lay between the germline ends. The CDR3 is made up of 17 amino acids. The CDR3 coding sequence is TGTGCCAGCAGCAACGACAAGGGAGGCTCTGGGGCCAACGTCCTGACTTTC. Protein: CASSNDKGGSGANVLTF.

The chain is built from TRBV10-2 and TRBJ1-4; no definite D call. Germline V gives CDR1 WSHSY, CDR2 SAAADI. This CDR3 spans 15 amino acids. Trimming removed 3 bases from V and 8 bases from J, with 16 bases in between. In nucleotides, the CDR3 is TGCGCCAGCAGTGATTTGGCAGACAATTCGGAAAAACTGTTTTTT. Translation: CASSDLADNSEKLFF.

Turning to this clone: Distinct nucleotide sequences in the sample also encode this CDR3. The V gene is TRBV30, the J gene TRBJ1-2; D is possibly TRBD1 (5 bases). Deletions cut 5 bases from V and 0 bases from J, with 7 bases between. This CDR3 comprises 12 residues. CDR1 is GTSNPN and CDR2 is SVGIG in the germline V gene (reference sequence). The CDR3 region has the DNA TGTGCCTGGGACAGCTCTAACTATGGCTACACCTTC. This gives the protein CAWDSSNYGYTF. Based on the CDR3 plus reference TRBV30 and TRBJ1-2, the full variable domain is SQTIHQWPATLVQPVGSPLSLECTVEGTSNPNLYWYRQAAGRGLQLLFYSVGIGQISSEVPQNLSASRPQDRQFILSSKKLLLSDSGFYLCAWDSSNYGYTFGSGTRLTVV.

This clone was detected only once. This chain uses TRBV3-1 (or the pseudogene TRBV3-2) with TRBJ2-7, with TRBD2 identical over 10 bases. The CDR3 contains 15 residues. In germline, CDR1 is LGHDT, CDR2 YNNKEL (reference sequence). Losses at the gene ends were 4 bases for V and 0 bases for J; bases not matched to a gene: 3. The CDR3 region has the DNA TGTGCCAGCAGCCTAGGGACTAGCGACTCCTACGAGCAGTACGTC. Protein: CASSLGTSDSYEQYV.

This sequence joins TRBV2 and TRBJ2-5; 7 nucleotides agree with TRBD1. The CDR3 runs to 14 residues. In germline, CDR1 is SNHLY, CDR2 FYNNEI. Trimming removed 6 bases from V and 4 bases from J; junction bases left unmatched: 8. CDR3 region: CASSRGQVGETQYF. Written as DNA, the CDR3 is TGTGCCAGCAGCCGTGGACAGGTCGGAGAGACCCAGTACTTC.

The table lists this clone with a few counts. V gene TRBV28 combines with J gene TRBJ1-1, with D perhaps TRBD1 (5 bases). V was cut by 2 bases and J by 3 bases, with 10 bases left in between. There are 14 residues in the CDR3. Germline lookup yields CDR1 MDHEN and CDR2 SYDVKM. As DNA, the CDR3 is TGTGCCAGCAGTTTAGCAGGGAGGGACACTGAAGCTTTCTTT. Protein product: CASSLAGRDTEAFF.

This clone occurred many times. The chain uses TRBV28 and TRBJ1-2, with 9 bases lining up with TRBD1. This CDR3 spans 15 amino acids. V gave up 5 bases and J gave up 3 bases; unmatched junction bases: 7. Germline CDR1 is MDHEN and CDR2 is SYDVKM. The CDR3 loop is CASSTGQGIDYGYTF. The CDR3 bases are TGTGCCAGCAGTACCGGACAGGGGATAGACTATGGCTACACCTTC.

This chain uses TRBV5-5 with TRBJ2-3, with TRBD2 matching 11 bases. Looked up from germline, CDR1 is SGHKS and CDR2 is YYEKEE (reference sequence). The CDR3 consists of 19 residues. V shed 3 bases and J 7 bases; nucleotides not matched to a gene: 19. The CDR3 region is CASSYRVRGSGLAVNTQYF. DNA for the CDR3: TGTGCCAGCAGCTACCGCGTCAGGGGTTCGGGACTAGCGGTGAATACGCAGTATTTT.

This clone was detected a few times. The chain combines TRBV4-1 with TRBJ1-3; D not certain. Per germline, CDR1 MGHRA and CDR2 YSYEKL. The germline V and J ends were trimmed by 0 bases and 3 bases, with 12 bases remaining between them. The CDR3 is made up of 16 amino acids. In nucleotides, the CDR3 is TGCGCCAGCAGCCAAGAGGTCTACAGAAGTGGAAACACCATATATTTT. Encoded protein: CASSQEVYRSGNTIYF.

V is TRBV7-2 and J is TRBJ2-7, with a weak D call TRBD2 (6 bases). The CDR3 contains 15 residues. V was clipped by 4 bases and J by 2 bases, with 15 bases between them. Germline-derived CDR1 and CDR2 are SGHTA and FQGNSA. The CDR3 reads CASSSVSGVPYEQYF. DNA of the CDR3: TGTGCCAGCAGCTCAGTTAGCGGCGTCCCCTACGAGCAGTACTTC.

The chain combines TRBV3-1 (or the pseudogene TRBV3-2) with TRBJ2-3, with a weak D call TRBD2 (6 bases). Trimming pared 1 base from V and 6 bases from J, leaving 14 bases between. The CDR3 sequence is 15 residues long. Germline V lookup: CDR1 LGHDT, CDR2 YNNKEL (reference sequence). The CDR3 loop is CASSQGGLPLDTQYF. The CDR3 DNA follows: TGTGCCAGCAGCCAAGGGGGACTCCCTCTGGATACGCAGTATTTT.

The CDR3 spells CASSYGLRAGAPYNEQFF. Here the CDR3 DNA reads TGTGCCAGCAGCTACGGCCTAAGGGCGGGGGCCCCCTACAATGAGCAGTTCTTC. V is TRBV2 and J is TRBJ2-1, with a tentative D call TRBD2 (7 bases). Germline V gene sequence: CDR1 SNHLY, CDR2 FYNNEI. This CDR3 comprises 18 residues. The V gene lost 6 bases and the J gene lost 2 bases, with 23 bases spanning the gap. The complete variable domain, with remaining parts taken from reference TRBV2 and TRBJ2-1, reads EPEVTQTPSHQVTQMGQEVILRCVPISNHLYFYWYRQILGQKVEFLVSFYNNEISEKSEIFDDQFSVERPDGSNFTLKIRSTKLEDSAMYFCASSYGLRAGAPYNEQFFGPGTRLTVL.